Shown below are 32 T cell receptor beta chains from a single sample sequenced in a study of blood T cells in healthy people across ages. A sample-barcoded 5' primer and a J-beta primer mix were used in a second PCR of roughly 7 to 12 cycles. One entry per CDR3 protein, called by TCRdb with MiXCR from the 5' RACE reads. Of roughly 700,000 distinct CDR3 sequences listed, roughly 25% are singletons. The same data also contributed to another study, on T cells of mothers and their children.

Sequenced: blood. The source is a boy aged 10-17 years in good health.

There are a few counts of this clonotype. The chain employs TRBV7-2 and TRBJ1-5; tentative D call: TRBD1 (5 bases). The CDR3 consists of 16 residues. Germline V gene lookup returns CDR1 SGHTA and CDR2 FQGNSA. With 1 base removed from V and 0 bases from J, the gap between germline ends came to 10 bases. CDR3 sequence (DNA): TGTGCCAGCAGCTTAGGTGGGGACTCTAGCAATCAGCCCCAGCATTTT. Encoded protein: CASSLGGDSSNQPQHF.

As DNA, the CDR3 is TGTGCCAGCTCCGGGACGGCGTACATCATTTCCTACGAGCAGTACTTC. Translating gives CASSGTAYIISYEQYF. This chain links TRBV6-6 with TRBJ2-7; TRBD1 or TRBD2 may be the D gene (5 bases each). Germline V gene sequence: CDR1 MNHNY, CDR2 SVGAGI (reference sequence). V lost 8 bases, J lost 1 base, and 21 bases lay in between. The length of the CDR3 is 16 residues.

This clonotype was seen more than once but under ten times. This rearrangement joins TRBV5-5 to TRBJ1-1; maybe TRBD1 (5 bases). V was clipped by 1 base and J by 4 bases, with 14 bases between them. CDR1 and CDR2 from the germline V gene are SGHKS and YYEKEE (reference sequence). The length of the CDR3 is 15 residues. For the CDR3, the DNA is TGTGCCAGCAGCTTGATGGGGGGTCAGAGCACTGAAGCTTTCTTT. It translates to CASSLMGGQSTEAFF.

The chain links TRBV7-9 to TRBJ2-5, with 9 bases lining up with TRBD2. The J call may be mistaken, given a closer DNA end match to TRBJ2-1. The CDR3 consists of 16 residues. The germline V gene encodes CDR1 SEHNR and CDR2 FQNEAQ (reference sequence). The CDR3 region is CASSPLGSGGYNEQFF. The CDR3 coding sequence is TGTGCCAGCAGCCCCCTGGGTAGCGGGGGCTACAATGAGCAGTTCTTC.

The CDR3 protein is CASSESPIGGELFF. The CDR3 DNA follows: TGTGCCAGCAGTGAATCCCCCATAGGCGGGGAGCTGTTTTTT. The rearrangement links TRBV25-1 to TRBJ2-2; D ambiguous. V lost 1 base and J lost 7, with 10 bases in between. The CDR3 has 14 residues. Germline lookup yields CDR1 MGHDK and CDR2 SYGVNS.

This sequence joins TRBV7-2 and TRBJ1-5; TRBD1 aligns across 8 bases. CDR3 length equals 14 residues. V was clipped by 8 bases and J by 5 bases; unmatched bases: 8. Germline V gives CDR1 SGHTA, CDR2 FQGNSA. Written as DNA, the CDR3 is TGTGCCAGCCGGGGGACAGGCGTTTATCAGCCCCAGCATTTT. Translating it yields CASRGTGVYQPQHF.

This clonotype was seen a handful of times. V gene TRBV5-1 combines with J gene TRBJ2-5; D unclear. Matching the DNA end better, TRBJ2-7 makes the J call doubtful. CDR3 length: 14 residues. Germline-derived CDR1 and CDR2 are SGHRS and YFSETQ. CDR3 region: CASSSLDLGHEQYF. In nucleotides, the CDR3 is TGCGCCAGCAGCTCCCTGGACCTAGGCCACGAGCAGTACTTC.

The chain joins TRBV7-9 to TRBJ2-7; D is ambiguous. The germline V gene encodes CDR1 SEHNR and CDR2 FQNEAQ (reference sequence). V dropped 1 base and J dropped 7 bases, with 8 bases sitting between them. The CDR3 totals 12 residues. CDR3 DNA sequence: TGTGCCAGCAGCTTAGGGTTTTGGGAGCAGTACTTC. Translation: CASSLGFWEQYF.

The chain carries TRBV11-2 and TRBJ1-1, with no clear D. The CDR3 consists of 15 residues. Germline-derived CDR1 and CDR2 are SGHAT and FQNNGV. V was clipped by 0 bases and J by 4 bases, with 12 bases between them. The CDR3 region has the DNA TGTGCCAGCAGCTTAGACGGCCTGCCCAGCACTGAAGCTTTCTTT. As protein: CASSLDGLPSTEAFF.

In its sample, this clonotype was seen a few times. The chain carries TRBV29-1 and TRBJ2-7, with a weak D call TRBD1 (7 bases). The length of the CDR3 is 12 residues. The ends were cut back, 7 bases at V and 5 bases at J, with 15 bases in the middle. CDR1 and CDR2 (germline): SQVTM, ANQGSEA. The CDR3 reads CSARPGGHEQYF. The CDR3 DNA sequence: TGCAGCGCGAGACCAGGGGGGCACGAGCAGTACTTC.

The V gene is TRBV2, the J gene TRBJ2-1; no clear D. V was cut by 3 bases and J by 6 bases, with 12 bases left in between. This CDR3 comprises 14 residues. Germline V gene lookup returns CDR1 SNHLY and CDR2 FYNNEI. The CDR3 loop is CASSDRMGTNEQFF. The CDR3 nucleotides read TGTGCCAGCAGTGACAGGATGGGTACCAATGAGCAGTTCTTC. The whole variable domain, remainder taken from reference TRBV2 and TRBJ2-1, is EPEVTQTPSHQVTQMGQEVILRCVPISNHLYFYWYRQILGQKVEFLVSFYNNEISEKSEIFDDQFSVERPDGSNFTLKIRSTKLEDSAMYFCASSDRMGTNEQFFGPGTRLTVL.

The chain is built from TRBV12-3 or TRBV12-4 and TRBJ2-5, with D perhaps assigned TRBD1 or TRBD2 (6 bases each). V gave up 5 bases and J gave up 1 base, with 17 bases separating them. The CDR3 totals 16 residues. In DNA form, the CDR3 reads TGTGCCAGCAGTCTCGGGGGCGCGAGAACCCAAGAGACCCAGTACTTC. Protein: CASSLGGARTQETQYF.

This clonotype was seen a handful of times. The chain couples TRBV2 to TRBJ2-7; possible D gene TRBD2, 5 bases. The V end was cut by 4 bases, the J end by 4 bases, with 17 bases between. The CDR3 has 15 amino acids. In germline, CDR1 is SNHLY, CDR2 FYNNEI. DNA for the CDR3: TGTGCCAGCAGTGTGTATTTCGGGGAAGGGTACGAGCAGTACTTC. Its translation is CASSVYFGEGYEQYF.

The rearrangement uses TRBV21-1 and TRBJ2-4; TRBD1 reflects the table's D call only, with no check against the DNA. TRBV21-1 is a pseudogene. There are 17 residues in the CDR3. CDR3 residues: CASSDGRQTLAKNIQYF. CDR3 in DNA: TGTGCCAGCAGCGACGGACGACAGACGCTAGCCAAAAACATTCAGTACTTC.

The CDR3 reads CASSYEQGWYEQYF. CDR3 DNA sequence: TGTGCCAGCAGTTACGAACAGGGATGGTACGAGCAGTACTTC. V and J are TRBV6-6 and TRBJ2-7; the D gene is possibly TRBD1 (6 bases). The CDR3 extends over 14 amino acids. The V and J ends lost 2 bases and 4 bases respectively, with 12 bases between them. Germline assignment: CDR1 MNHNY and CDR2 SVGAGI (reference sequence).

The rearrangement joins TRBV7-2 to TRBJ2-5, with 10 bases matching TRBD2. V lost 3 bases and J lost 5; bases outside the gene matches: 6. This CDR3 has 15 residues. The germline CDR1 and CDR2 sequences are SGHTA and FQGNSA. The chain's CDR3 is CASSLSAGGPETQYF. CDR3 sequence (DNA): TGTGCCAGCAGCTTGTCAGCGGGAGGGCCGGAGACCCAGTACTTC.

The chain carries TRBV10-2 and TRBJ2-5; D not certain. Germline CDR1 WSHSY, CDR2 SAAADI. With 3 bases removed from V and 2 bases from J, the gap between germline ends came to 10 bases. The CDR3 contains 14 residues. The CDR3 region is CASSEVTRQETQYF. The CDR3 DNA reads TGCGCCAGCAGTGAAGTGACCCGACAAGAGACCCAGTACTTC.

The CDR3 loop reads CASSYGPGPKEAKNIQYF. CDR3 sequence (DNA): TGTGCCAGCAGCTACGGACCGGGACCAAAGGAGGCCAAAAACATTCAGTACTTC. This chain uses TRBV11-3 with TRBJ2-4; either TRBD1 or TRBD2 may supply D (5 bases each). Trimming took 4 bases from V and 1 from J, leaving 20 bases between them. Per the germline V gene, CDR1 is SGHNT and CDR2 is YENEEA. CDR3 size: 18 residues.

This clonotype showed up just a few times. This chain joins TRBV7-9 and TRBJ1-1, with D hard to call. The CDR3 loop spans 13 amino acids. The V gene lost 0 bases and the J gene lost 4 bases, with 6 bases spanning the gap. Germline assignment: CDR1 SEHNR and CDR2 FQNEAQ (reference sequence). The CDR3, as DNA: TGTGCCAGCAGCTTAGCGGCCGCCACTGAAGCTTTCTTT. Translating gives CASSLAAATEAFF.

CDR3 DNA: TGTGCCAGCAGTTCCCGGACAGGTGGGAGCGCAGATACGCAGTATTTT. The encoded protein is CASSSRTGGSADTQYF. The chain employs TRBV12-3 or TRBV12-4 and TRBJ2-3, with TRBD1 matching 7 bases. CDR3 length: 16 residues. J was trimmed by 4 bases and V by 4 bases; bases with no gene match: 11.

The V call is TRBV4-1, the J call TRBJ1-1; D is undetermined. There are 15 residues in the CDR3. Trimming took 0 bases from V and 2 from J, leaving 10 bases between them. Germline CDR1 is MGHRA and CDR2 is YSYEKL. CDR3 amino acids: CASSQDISYNTEAFF. The CDR3 DNA sequence: TGCGCCAGCAGCCAAGATATCAGTTATAACACTGAAGCTTTCTTT.

The chain employs TRBV28 and TRBJ2-7; tentative D call: TRBD1 (6 bases). V lost 5 bases and J 0 bases, leaving 20 bases between the germline ends. The CDR3 extends over 17 amino acids. Germline assignment: CDR1 MDHEN and CDR2 SYDVKM. The CDR3 nucleotides read TGTGCCAGCAGTCTGAAGGGGGTAGGGCGGTACTCCTACGAGCAGTACTTC. The encoded protein is CASSLKGVGRYSYEQYF.

The chain joins TRBV20-1 to TRBJ2-5; perhaps TRBD2 as D (5 bases). The end of the DNA is better explained by TRBJ2-7, so the J call may be wrong. Germline V gives CDR1 DFQATT, CDR2 SNEGSKA (reference sequence). The CDR3 has 13 residues. CDR3 DNA: TGCAGTGCTAGTACTAGATTGACCTACGAGCAGTACTTC. Amino acid sequence: CSASTRLTYEQYF.

The V call is TRBV20-1, the J call TRBJ2-3, with 8 bases aligning to TRBD1. The CDR3 has 14 residues. Germline-derived CDR1 and CDR2 are DFQATT and SNEGSKA (reference sequence). With V trimmed by 6 bases and J by 3 bases, 8 bases remained unmatched. The CDR3, as DNA: TGCAGTGCAGCCGGGACAGGTCAGACAGATACGCAGTATTTT. It translates to CSAAGTGQTDTQYF.

The V call is TRBV7-2, the J call TRBJ2-5; D is perhaps TRBD2 (5 bases). The CDR3 length is 14 residues. Germline CDR1 is SGHTA and CDR2 is FQGNSA. V was trimmed by 5 bases and J by 5 bases, leaving 15 bases between them. Written as DNA, the CDR3 is TGTGCCAGCAGCCTCCAGTGGGGAGAGGAGACCCAGTACTTC. Its translation: CASSLQWGEETQYF.

Only a few counts were recorded for this clonotype. V and J are TRBV20-1 and TRBJ2-1; 10 nucleotides line up with TRBD2. The junction had 5 bases not matched to a gene; V was cut back by 5 bases and J by 1 base. The CDR3 sequence is 15 residues long. Germline loops: CDR1 DFQATT, CDR2 SNEGSKA (reference sequence). The CDR3 sequence is CSAYRLAGSYNEQFF. CDR3 sequence (DNA): TGCAGTGCTTACCGACTAGCGGGTTCCTACAATGAGCAGTTCTTC.

The chain is built from TRBV3-1 and TRBJ1-2; D gene uncertain. Trimming left V 3 bases short and J 4 bases short, with 12 bases between. CDR1 and CDR2 from the germline V gene are LGHDT and YNNKEL (reference sequence). CDR3 length: 14 amino acids. CDR3 DNA: TGTGCCAGCAGCCAGGGTGAGGGTACCTATGGCTACACCTTC. Its translation is CASSQGEGTYGYTF. Supplemented by reference TRBV3-1 and TRBJ1-2, the full variable domain reads DTAVSQTPKYLVTQMGNDKSIKCEQNLGHDTMYWYKQDSKKFLKIMFSYNNKELIINETVPNRFSPKSPDKAHLNLHINSLELGDSAVYFCASSQGEGTYGYTFGSGTRLTVV.

V is TRBV7-9 and J is TRBJ2-6; TRBD2 might be the D (6 bases). V lost 10 bases, J lost 2 bases, and 9 bases lay in between. The CDR3 runs 13 residues. Per germline, CDR1 SEHNR and CDR2 FQNEAQ (reference sequence). CDR3 loop: CATSGAGANVLTF. DNA for the CDR3: TGTGCCACCTCGGGGGCTGGGGCCAACGTCCTGACTTTC.

This clonotype was counted between two and nine times. The chain carries TRBV11-2 and TRBJ2-1; the match to TRBD2 covers 8 bases. CDR3 size: 13 residues. J lost 6 bases, V lost 10 bases, and 8 bases had no gene match. Germline assignment: CDR1 SGHAT and CDR2 FQNNGV. The CDR3 loop reads CATLSRGVNEQFF. CDR3 sequence (DNA): TGTGCCACCCTCTCGCGGGGGGTCAATGAGCAGTTCTTC.

The chain carries TRBV7-2 and TRBJ2-2; 8 bases map to TRBD2. Trimming took 5 bases from V and 7 from J; bases not matched to a gene: 9. This CDR3 has 15 amino acids. The germline V gene has CDR1 SGHTA and CDR2 FQGNSA. The CDR3 nucleotides are TGTGCCAGCAGCCGTACGGGACTAGTGGACGGGGAGCTGTTTTTT. As protein: CASSRTGLVDGELFF.

This clonotype has a handful of counts. The rearrangement uses TRBV13 and TRBJ2-7, with D possibly TRBD1 on 6 matching bases. Trimming pared 7 bases from V and 1 base from J, leaving 17 bases between. CDR3 length: 15 residues. Germline V gene data show CDR1 as PRHDT and CDR2 as FYEKMQ (reference sequence). The CDR3 DNA is TGTGCCAGCAATAAACCCCAACAGGGTTCCTACGAGCAGTACTTC. It is translated as CASNKPQQGSYEQYF. Filled out from reference TRBV13 and TRBJ2-7, the complete variable domain reads AAGVIQSPRHLIKEKRETATLKCYPIPRHDTVYWYQQGPGQDPQFLISFYEKMQSDKGSIPDRFSAQQFSDYHSELNMSSLELGDSALYFCASNKPQQGSYEQYFGPGTRLTVT.

The sample holds a few counts of this clonotype. The chain combines TRBV11-3 with TRBJ2-3; the D is unclear. CDR3 length: 15 residues. The V and J ends lost 5 bases and 2 bases respectively, with 14 bases between them. Looked up from germline, CDR1 is SGHNT and CDR2 is YENEEA. CDR3 sequence reads: CASSKWQELTDTQYF. For the CDR3, the DNA is TGTGCCAGCAGCAAATGGCAGGAGCTCACAGATACGCAGTATTTT.